The rows below give T cell receptor beta chains drawn from one sample of a study of OX40 agonist ivuxolimab in advanced cancers. Measured with immunoSEQ multiplex PCR; TCRdb has only the in-frame clones, and not every one. The sample records approximately 60,000 clones, about 81% being singletons. The sequences come from CD4+ or CD8+ T cells sorted from blood, collected in a trial of the OX40 agonist ivuxolimab. All receptors come from an adult with an advanced solid tumor such as melanoma, head and neck, liver or kidney cancer. CDR3s include the opening cysteine and the closing phenylalanine or tryptophan. D genes are given only for firm matches. Size values are once, few and many counts, or a class for expanded clones, and some rows have none.

V gene	D gene	clone size	J gene	CDR3 DNA	CDR3 protein
TRBV7-2	NA	NA	TRBJ1-2	TGTGCCAGCAGCTTAGTGGGAGTTAGGACAGATTATGGCTACACCTTC	CASSLVGVRTDYGYTF
TRBV19	NA	NA	TRBJ2-7	TGTGCCAGTAGTATAGCACCTACATCCTACGAGCAGTACTTC	CASSIAPTSYEQYF
TRBV6-4	TRBD2	NA	TRBJ2-3	TGTGCCAGCAGTGACTCGAGCGGGGGGGCCACAGATACGCAGTATTTT	CASSDSSGGATDTQYF
TRBV4-3	NA	NA	TRBJ1-3	TGCGCCAGCAGCCAAGAAAGGCAACAGATAACTGGAAACACCATATATTTT	CASSQERQQITGNTIYF
TRBV14	NA	NA	TRBJ2-4	TGTGCCAGCAGCCAAGAATGGTACATTCAGTACTTC	CASSQEWYIQYF
TRBV6-1	NA	NA	TRBJ2-1	TGTGCCAGCAGTTCAGCATTGGGGTATGAGCAGTTCTTC	CASSSALGYEQFF
TRBV6-1	NA	few	TRBJ2-1	TGTGCCAGCAGTGAGAGGATTCCCAATGAGCAGTTCTTC	CASSERIPNEQFF
TRBV6-6	TRBD1	NA	TRBJ2-7	TGTGCCAGCAGCCAGACAGGGATCGAGCAGTACTTC	CASSQTGIEQYF
TRBV6-1	NA	NA	TRBJ1-1	TGTGCCAGCAGTCGCAGGGGCATGAACACTGAAGCTTTCTTT	CASSRRGMNTEAFF
TRBV9	NA	many	TRBJ1-1	TGTGCCAGCAGCGCGCGACTCGGGCAGGGCACTGAAGCTTTCTTT	CASSARLGQGTEAFF
TRBV5-4	NA	NA	TRBJ1-1	TGTGCCAGCAGCTTGGATTGGGGGAACACTGAAGCTTTCTTT	CASSLDWGNTEAFF
TRBV6-1	NA	NA	TRBJ1-2	TGTGCCAGCAGTGAAGATATAAGGCAGGGGAAAGGCTATGGCTACACCTTC	CASSEDIRQGKGYGYTF
TRBV27	NA	NA	TRBJ1-1	TGTGCCAGCAGTTTAGTATACGGAAACACTGAAGCTTTCTTT	CASSLVYGNTEAFF
TRBV5-1	NA	once	TRBJ2-1	TGCGCCAGCAGCCCGCAAAGCTCCTACAATGAGCAGTTCTTC	CASSPQSSYNEQFF
TRBV30	NA	NA	TRBJ1-2	TGTGCCTGGAGCGGGGGGACACCGTGGCTAGGCTATGGCTACACCTTC	CAWSGGTPWLGYGYTF
TRBV2	NA	NA	TRBJ1-5	TGTGCCAGCAGTGAAGCGCTTCCCGGGAGTGTAAGCAATCAGCCCCAGCATTTT	CASSEALPGSVSNQPQHF
TRBV5-4	TRBD1	NA	TRBJ1-2	TGTGCCAGCAGCGTAGCGGGACAGGAGGTCTATGGCTACACCTTC	CASSVAGQEVYGYTF
TRBV9	TRBD2	NA	TRBJ2-5	TGTGCCAGCAGCGTTAGCGGGGGGGCCATCCCAGAGACCCAGTACTTC	CASSVSGGAIPETQYF
TRBV19	TRBD1	NA	TRBJ1-5	TGTGCCAGTAGTCCCGGGACAGGGGGCATTATGGCCCAGCATTTT	CASSPGTGGIMAQHF
TRBV11-2	NA	few	TRBJ1-1	TGTGCCAGCAGCTTGGCAGGGTTAGAAGCTTTCTTT	CASSLAGLEAFF
TRBV11-3	NA	NA	TRBJ2-1	TGTGCCAGCAGCTTATCCCGCTCTCCTTTCGATGAGCAGTTCTTC	CASSLSRSPFDEQFF
TRBV9	NA	NA	TRBJ1-2	TGTGCCAGCAGCGGAGAGGTTGGCTACACCTTC	CASSGEVGYTF
TRBV10-3	TRBD2	NA	TRBJ2-1	TGTGCCATCAGTGGAGCTAGCGGGGGACCGTACAATGAGCAGTTCTTC	CAISGASGGPYNEQFF
TRBV4-1	NA	NA	TRBJ1-4	TGCGCCAGCAGCCGGGCCGGGGATGGTGAAAAACTGTTTTTT	CASSRAGDGEKLFF
TRBV7-2	NA	NA	TRBJ2-5	TGTGCCAGCAGCGCGGTAGAGACCCAGTACTTC	CASSAVETQYF
TRBV6-5	TRBD1	NA	TRBJ1-1	TGTGCCAGCAGATCAGGGACAGGGCCGCTCACTGAAGCTTTCTTT	CASRSGTGPLTEAFF
TRBV10-1	TRBD1	NA	TRBJ2-5	TGCGCCAGCAGTCCTGACAGGGCCCACCAAGAGACCCAGTACTTC	CASSPDRAHQETQYF
TRBV5-1	TRBD1	NA	TRBJ1-1	TGCGCCAGCCGGGCCACAGGGGCCAGCACTGAAGCTTTCTTT	CASRATGASTEAFF
TRBV10-3	NA	NA	TRBJ1-2	TGTGCCATCAGTGAGGTTGGGGACTATGGCTACACCTTC	CAISEVGDYGYTF
TRBV4-3	NA	once	TRBJ2-2	TGCGCCAGCAGCCAAGTCTCCGGGGCCGACACCGGGGAGCTGTTTTTT	CASSQVSGADTGELFF
TRBV18	NA	NA	TRBJ1-4	TGTGCCAGCTCACCACCCTCCGGGAGGGATGAAAAACTGTTTTTT	CASSPPSGRDEKLFF
TRBV25-1	NA	NA	TRBJ1-1	TGTGCCAGCAGTGAATCGGGCGGACGGATTGCCACCGGAGCTTTCTTT	CASSESGGRIATGAFF
TRBV5-6	TRBD1	NA	TRBJ1-5	TGTGCCAGCAGCTCGGGGCAGGGGGTGGCCCAGCATTTT	CASSSGQGVAQHF
TRBV19	NA	NA	TRBJ2-2	TGTGCCAGTAGCCTCCGGCCGGGTTCCGGGGAGCTGTTTTTT	CASSLRPGSGELFF
TRBV30	NA	many	TRBJ1-4	TGTGCCTGGGGGCAAGGCCTTAATGAAAAACTGTTTTTT	CAWGQGLNEKLFF
TRBV29-1	TRBD2	NA	TRBJ2-7	TGCAGCGTTTATGCGGGGTTCCGACTAGCGGGGGGGTTGATCTCCTACGAGCAGTACTTC	CSVYAGFRLAGGLISYEQYF
TRBV4-2	TRBD1	NA	TRBJ2-1	TGTGCCAGCAGCGTCCGACAGGGCCACAATGAGCAGTTCTTC	CASSVRQGHNEQFF
TRBV7-7	NA	NA	TRBJ1-4	TGTGCCAGCAGCTCCAGGACATCCAGAAGGGAAAAACTGTTTTTT	CASSSRTSRREKLFF
TRBV7-9	NA	NA	TRBJ2-7	TGTGCCAGCAGTAAAGATTACGAGCAGTACTTC	CASSKDYEQYF
TRBV7-8	NA	NA	TRBJ1-1	TGTGCCAGCAGTCAGGACGGGAACACTGAAGCTTTCTTT	CASSQDGNTEAFF
TRBV6-1	NA	NA	TRBJ1-1	TGTGCCAGCAGAACGGGGGAGGCTCTAACTGAAGCTTTCTTT	CASRTGEALTEAFF
TRBV5-1	NA	once	TRBJ1-2	TGCGCCAGCAGCTTGGAGCAGAGCAACTATGGCTACACCTTC	CASSLEQSNYGYTF
TRBV13	NA	NA	TRBJ2-1	TGTGCCAGCAGCTTACGGCGGGGTACCTACAATGAGCAGTTCTTC	CASSLRRGTYNEQFF
TRBV5-4	NA	NA	TRBJ2-1	TGTGCCAGCAGCTTGGATGTCGGAAGAGGGTCCTACAATGAGCAGTTCTTC	CASSLDVGRGSYNEQFF
TRBV29-1	NA	NA	TRBJ1-1	TGCAGCGTTGAAGCAGGCTGGTCCACTGAAGCTTTCTTT	CSVEAGWSTEAFF
TRBV2	TRBD2	NA	TRBJ2-7	TGTGCCAGCAGCGCGGGACTAGGCTCCTACGAGCAGTACTTC	CASSAGLGSYEQYF
TRBV10-2	NA	NA	TRBJ2-3	TGCGCCAGCACGACAGCAGATACGCAGTATTTT	CASTTADTQYF
TRBV19	TRBD1	NA	TRBJ1-1	TGTGCCAGGCGGACAGGGGGGAACACTGAAGCTTTCTTT	CARRTGGNTEAFF
TRBV10-3	NA	few	TRBJ2-1	TGTGCCATCAGTGAGCCTCAGGGCTCTCGGTTCTTC	CAISEPQGSRFF
TRBV2	NA	once	TRBJ1-3	TGTGCCAGCAGTGTTGGTACGGTGGGAAACACCATATATTTT	CASSVGTVGNTIYF
TRBV4-2	TRBD2	NA	TRBJ2-5	TGTGCCAGCAGCCAAGGGACTAGCGGGGGGGAGGAGACCCAGTACTTC	CASSQGTSGGEETQYF
TRBV7-2	TRBD1	NA	TRBJ2-1	TGTGCCAGCAGCTTATTCAGGGGACAGGGTACGAACAATGAGCAGTTCTTC	CASSLFRGQGTNNEQFF
TRBV7-2	NA	once	TRBJ2-7	TGTGCCAGCAGCTTAGTACAAGGATCTACCTACGAGCAGTACTTC	CASSLVQGSTYEQYF